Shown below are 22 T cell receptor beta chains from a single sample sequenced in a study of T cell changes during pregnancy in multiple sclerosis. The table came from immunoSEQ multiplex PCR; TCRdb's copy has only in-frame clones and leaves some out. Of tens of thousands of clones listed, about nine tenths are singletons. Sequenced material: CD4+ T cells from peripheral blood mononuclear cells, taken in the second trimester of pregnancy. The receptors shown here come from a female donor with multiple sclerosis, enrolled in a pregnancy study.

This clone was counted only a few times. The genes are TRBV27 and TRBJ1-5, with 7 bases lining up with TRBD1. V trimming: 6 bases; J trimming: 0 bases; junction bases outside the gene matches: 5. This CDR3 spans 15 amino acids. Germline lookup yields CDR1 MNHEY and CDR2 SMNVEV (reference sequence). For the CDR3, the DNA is TGTGCCAGCAGCCCCGACAGGGTTAGCAATCAGCCCCAGCATTTT. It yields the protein CASSPDRVSNQPQHF.

The CDR3 sequence: CASSLVAGGPYNEQFF. The CDR3, as DNA: TGTGCCAGTAGTTTGGTAGCGGGAGGCCCCTACAATGAGCAGTTCTTC. This chain connects TRBV19 to TRBJ2-1; TRBD2 agrees at 10 bases. With 5 bases clipped from V and 2 bases from J, the junction kept 6 bases outside the gene matches. Germline CDR1 reads LNHDA; CDR2 reads SQIVND (reference sequence). CDR3 length equals 16 residues.

CDR3 sequence (DNA): TGTGCCAGCAGTCGTCCCGGGTGGGAGACCCAGTACTTC. This codes for CASSRPGWETQYF. The chain links TRBV28 to TRBJ2-5; unclear D gene. The germline V and J ends were trimmed by 5 bases and 5 bases, with 12 bases remaining between them. From germline, CDR1 is MDHEN and CDR2 SYDVKM. This CDR3 spans 13 amino acids.

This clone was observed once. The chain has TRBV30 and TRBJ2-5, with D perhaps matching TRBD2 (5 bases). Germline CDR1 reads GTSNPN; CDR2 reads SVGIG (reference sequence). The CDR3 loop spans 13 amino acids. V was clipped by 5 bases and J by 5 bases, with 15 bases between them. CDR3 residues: CAWATAARETQYF. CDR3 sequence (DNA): TGTGCCTGGGCTACAGCGGCCCGGGAGACCCAGTACTTC.

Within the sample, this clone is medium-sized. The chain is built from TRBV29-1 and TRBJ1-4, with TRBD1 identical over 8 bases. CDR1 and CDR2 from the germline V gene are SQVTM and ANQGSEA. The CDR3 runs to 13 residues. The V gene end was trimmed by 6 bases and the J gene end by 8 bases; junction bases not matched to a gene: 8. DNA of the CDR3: TGCAGCGTGGAGACAGGGGCAGGGGAAAAACTGTTTTTT. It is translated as CSVETGAGEKLFF.

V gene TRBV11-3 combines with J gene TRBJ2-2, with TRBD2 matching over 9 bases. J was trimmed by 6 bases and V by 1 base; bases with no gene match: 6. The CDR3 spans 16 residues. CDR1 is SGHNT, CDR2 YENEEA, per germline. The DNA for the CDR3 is TGTGCCAGCAGCTTAGTAGCGGGAGAGGTTTCCGGGGAGCTGTTTTTT. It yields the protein CASSLVAGEVSGELFF.

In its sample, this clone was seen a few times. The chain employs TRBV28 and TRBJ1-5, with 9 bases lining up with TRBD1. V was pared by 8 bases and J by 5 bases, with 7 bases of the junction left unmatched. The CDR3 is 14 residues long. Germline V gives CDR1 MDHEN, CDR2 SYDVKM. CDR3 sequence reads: CASGTGGMDQPQHF. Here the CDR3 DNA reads TGTGCCAGCGGAACAGGGGGCATGGATCAGCCCCAGCATTTT.

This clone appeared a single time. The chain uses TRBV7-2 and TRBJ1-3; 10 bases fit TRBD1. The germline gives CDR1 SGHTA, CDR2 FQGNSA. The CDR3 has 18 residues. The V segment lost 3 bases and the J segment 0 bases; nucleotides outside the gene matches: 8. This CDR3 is CASSFPRTGGSSGNTIYF. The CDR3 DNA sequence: TGTGCCAGCAGCTTCCCCCGGACAGGGGGAAGCTCTGGAAACACCATATATTTT.

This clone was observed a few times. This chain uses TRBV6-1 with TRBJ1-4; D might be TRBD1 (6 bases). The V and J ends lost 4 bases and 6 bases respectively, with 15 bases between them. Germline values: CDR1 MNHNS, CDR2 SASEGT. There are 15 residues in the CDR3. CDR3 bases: TGTGCCAGCAGTGTTTCGGGGACACCGGATGAAAAACTGTTTTTT. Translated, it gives CASSVSGTPDEKLFF.

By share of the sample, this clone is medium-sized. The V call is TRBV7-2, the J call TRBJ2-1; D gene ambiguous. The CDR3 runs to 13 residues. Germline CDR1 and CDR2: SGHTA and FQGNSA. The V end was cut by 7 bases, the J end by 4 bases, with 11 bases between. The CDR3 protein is CASNPYEYNEQFF. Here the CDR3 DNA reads TGTGCCAGCAACCCGTACGAGTACAATGAGCAGTTCTTC.

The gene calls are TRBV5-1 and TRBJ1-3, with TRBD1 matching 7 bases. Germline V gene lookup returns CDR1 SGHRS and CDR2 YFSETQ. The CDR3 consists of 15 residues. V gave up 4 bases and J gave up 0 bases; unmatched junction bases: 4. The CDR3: CASSQTGSSGNTIYF. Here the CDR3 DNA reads TGCGCCAGCAGCCAGACAGGGAGCTCTGGAAACACCATATATTTT.

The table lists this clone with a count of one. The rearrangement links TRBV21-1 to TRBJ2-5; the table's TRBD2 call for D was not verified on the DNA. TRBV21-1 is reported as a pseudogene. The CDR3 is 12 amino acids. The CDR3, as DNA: TGTGCCACCGACGGAGGGTTGGAGACCCAGTACTTC. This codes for CATDGGLETQYF.

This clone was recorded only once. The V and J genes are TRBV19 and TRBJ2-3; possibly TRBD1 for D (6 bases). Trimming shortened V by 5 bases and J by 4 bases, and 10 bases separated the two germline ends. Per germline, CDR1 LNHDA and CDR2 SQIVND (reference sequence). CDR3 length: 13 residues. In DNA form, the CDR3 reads TGTGCCAGTAGTCCCCAGGGGTCAGATACGCAGTATTTT. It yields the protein CASSPQGSDTQYF.

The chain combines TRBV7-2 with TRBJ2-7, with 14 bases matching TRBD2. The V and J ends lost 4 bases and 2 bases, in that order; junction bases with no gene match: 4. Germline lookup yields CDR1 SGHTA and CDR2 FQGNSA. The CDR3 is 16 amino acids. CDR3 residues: CASSSRTSGRPYEQYF. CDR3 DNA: TGTGCCAGCAGCTCCCGGACTAGCGGGAGGCCCTACGAGCAGTACTTC.

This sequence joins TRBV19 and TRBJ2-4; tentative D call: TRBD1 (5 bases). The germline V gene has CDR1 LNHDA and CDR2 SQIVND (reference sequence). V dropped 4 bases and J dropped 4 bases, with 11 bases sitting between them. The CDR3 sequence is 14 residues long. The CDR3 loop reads CASSTATAKNIQYF. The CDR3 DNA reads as TGTGCCAGTAGTACGGCGACAGCTAAAAACATTCAGTACTTC.

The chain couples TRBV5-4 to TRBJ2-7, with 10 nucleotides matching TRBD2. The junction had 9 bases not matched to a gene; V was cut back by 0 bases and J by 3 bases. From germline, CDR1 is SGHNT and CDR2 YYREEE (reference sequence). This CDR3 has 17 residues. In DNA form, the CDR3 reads TGTGCCAGCAGCTTGGCCGGAGCTAGCGGGAGTTACTACGAGCAGTACTTC. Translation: CASSLAGASGSYYEQYF.

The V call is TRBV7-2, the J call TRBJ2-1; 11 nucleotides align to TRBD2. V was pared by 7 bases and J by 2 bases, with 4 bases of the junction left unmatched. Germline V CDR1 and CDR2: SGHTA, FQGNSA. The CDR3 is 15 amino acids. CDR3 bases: TGTGCCAGCAATCAACTAGCGGGAGCCTACAATGAGCAGTTCTTC. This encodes CASNQLAGAYNEQFF.

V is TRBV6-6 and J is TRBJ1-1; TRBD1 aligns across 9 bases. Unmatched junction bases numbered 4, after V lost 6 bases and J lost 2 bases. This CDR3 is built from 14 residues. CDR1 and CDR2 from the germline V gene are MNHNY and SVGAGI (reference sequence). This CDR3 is CASSGGQGNTEAFF. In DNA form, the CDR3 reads TGTGCCAGCAGCGGGGGACAGGGTAACACTGAAGCTTTCTTT.

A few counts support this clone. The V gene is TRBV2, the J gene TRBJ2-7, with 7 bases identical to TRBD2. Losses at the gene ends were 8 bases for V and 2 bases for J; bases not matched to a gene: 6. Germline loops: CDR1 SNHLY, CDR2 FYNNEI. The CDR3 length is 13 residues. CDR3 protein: CASGREIPYEQYF. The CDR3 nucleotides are TGTGCCAGCGGGCGGGAGATCCCCTACGAGCAGTACTTC.

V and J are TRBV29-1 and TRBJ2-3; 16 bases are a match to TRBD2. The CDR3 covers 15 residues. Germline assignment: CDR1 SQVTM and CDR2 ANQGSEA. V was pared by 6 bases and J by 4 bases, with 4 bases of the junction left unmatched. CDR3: CSVGTSGRVSDTQYF. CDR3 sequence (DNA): TGCAGCGTGGGGACTAGCGGGAGGGTATCAGATACGCAGTATTTT.

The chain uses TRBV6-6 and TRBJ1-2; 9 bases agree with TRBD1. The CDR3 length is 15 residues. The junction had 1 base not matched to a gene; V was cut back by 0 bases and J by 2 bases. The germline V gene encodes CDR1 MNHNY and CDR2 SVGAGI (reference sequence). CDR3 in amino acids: CASSYSQGANYGYTF. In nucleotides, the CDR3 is TGTGCCAGCAGTTACTCACAGGGGGCGAACTATGGCTACACCTTC.

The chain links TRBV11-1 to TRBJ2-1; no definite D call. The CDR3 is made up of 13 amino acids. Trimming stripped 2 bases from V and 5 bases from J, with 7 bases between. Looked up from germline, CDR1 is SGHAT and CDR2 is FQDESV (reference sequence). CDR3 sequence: CASSLSSNNEQFF. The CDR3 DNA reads TGTGCCAGCAGCTTATCCTCTAACAATGAGCAGTTCTTC.